A single sample gave rise to the 20 T cell receptor beta chains below, sequenced in a study of technical replicates of blood from several donors. TCRdb's table, derived via immunoSEQ multiplex PCR, lists solely in-frame clones and lacks some. In the table there are approximately 75,000 clones, about 97% of which are singletons. Source material: T cells isolated from PBMCs. The receptors were gathered from a human donor in good health.

This rearrangement joins TRBV5-4 to TRBJ1-2, with TRBD1 as a possible D gene (6 bases). This CDR3 spans 15 amino acids. Germline V gives CDR1 SGHNT, CDR2 YYREEE (reference sequence). The V end was cut by 3 bases, the J end by 8 bases, with 20 bases between. The CDR3 DNA follows: TGTGCCAGCAGCTCGACCGTGAAGGGGGGGAACGGCTACACCTTC. Protein sequence: CASSSTVKGGNGYTF.

As regards this clone: Other DNA sequences within the sample encode an identical CDR3. The genes are TRBV7-2 and TRBJ2-1; 9 bases match TRBD2. Germline lookup yields CDR1 SGHTA and CDR2 FQGNSA. The CDR3 has 16 residues. The V gene end was trimmed by 5 bases and the J gene end by 0 bases; junction bases not matched to a gene: 5. In nucleotides, the CDR3 is TGTGCCAGCAGCCTTAGCGGGAGAGGCTCCTACAATGAGCAGTTCTTC. It is translated as CASSLSGRGSYNEQFF.

This chain uses TRBV11-3 with TRBJ1-2, with TRBD1 matching over 8 bases. Trimming took 4 bases from V and 4 from J; bases not matched to a gene: 8. Germline V lookup: CDR1 SGHNT, CDR2 YENEEA. This CDR3 has 15 residues. The CDR3 spells CASSSVQGEGYGYTF. The CDR3 DNA reads TGTGCCAGCAGCTCCGTACAGGGGGAAGGCTATGGCTACACCTTC.

The V and J genes are TRBV19 and TRBJ1-1, with 10 bases identical to TRBD1. The CDR3 runs to 14 residues. Germline V lookup: CDR1 LNHDA, CDR2 SQIVND (reference sequence). Trimming took 6 bases from V and 4 from J; bases not matched to a gene: 5. The chain's CDR3 is CASRKRQGATEAFF. The CDR3 nucleotides read TGTGCCAGTAGGAAAAGACAGGGGGCCACTGAAGCTTTCTTT. Using reference TRBV19 and TRBJ1-1 for the parts outside the CDR3, the full variable domain is DGGITQSPKYLFRKEGQNVTLSCEQNLNHDAMYWYRQDPGQGLRLIYYSQIVNDFQKGDIAEGYSVSREKKESFPLTVTSAQKNPTAFYLCASRKRQGATEAFFGQGTRLTVV.

This rearrangement joins TRBV11-1 to TRBJ2-1, with 9 bases identical to TRBD2. V dropped 0 bases and J dropped 7; count of bases not matched to a gene: 7. The V gene's germline CDR1 is SGHAT and CDR2 FQDESV (reference sequence). The CDR3 is made up of 16 amino acids. Here the CDR3 reads CASSLAGGRVMNEQFF. CDR3 in DNA: TGTGCCAGCAGCTTAGCTGGCGGGAGGGTTATGAATGAGCAGTTCTTC.

V gene TRBV5-1 combines with J gene TRBJ1-2; 9 positions match TRBD1. This CDR3 has 15 amino acids. Per the germline V gene, CDR1 is SGHRS and CDR2 is YFSETQ. V lost 4 bases, J lost 4 bases, and 8 bases stayed unmatched. Written as DNA, the CDR3 is TGCGCCAGCAGCGAGGGACAGGGAACTTCCTATGGCTACACCTTC. Encoded protein: CASSEGQGTSYGYTF.

The chain joins TRBV6-4 to TRBJ2-2, with TRBD1 as a possible D gene (7 bases). V lost 6 bases to trimming and J lost 4 bases, with 18 bases between them. The CDR3 loop spans 16 amino acids. Germline assignment: CDR1 MRHNA and CDR2 SNTAGT. The CDR3 reads CASSPIRGESTGELFF. In nucleotides, the CDR3 is TGTGCCAGCAGCCCGATCAGGGGGGAAAGCACCGGGGAGCTGTTTTTT.

The chain combines TRBV10-3 with TRBJ2-7; TRBD2 matches at 8 bases. The CDR3 runs 14 residues. Germline V gives CDR1 ENHRY, CDR2 SYGVKD. The ends lost 8 bases at V and 6 bases at J; junction bases unmatched: 12. The CDR3 loop reads CAIGKGREVGEQYF. The DNA of the CDR3 is TGTGCCATCGGAAAGGGGCGGGAGGTGGGCGAGCAGTACTTC.

The chain joins TRBV10-3 to TRBJ1-2, with TRBD1 matching 7 bases. After removal of 5 bases from V and 3 bases from J, the junction contained 3 bases not matched to a gene. The CDR3 is 13 residues long. Germline V gives CDR1 ENHRY, CDR2 SYGVKD. The CDR3 sequence is CAISTQGDYGYTF. In DNA, the CDR3 is TGTGCCATCAGTACTCAGGGGGACTATGGCTACACCTTC.

V and J are TRBV11-3 and TRBJ2-1, with TRBD2 matching 7 bases. Trimming cost V 5 bases and J 3 bases; bases outside gene matches: 4. The CDR3 loop spans 14 amino acids. Germline V lookup: CDR1 SGHNT, CDR2 YENEEA. The CDR3 bases are TGTGCCAGCAGCCTAGGGGACTACTACAATGAGCAGTTCTTC. Translated, it gives CASSLGDYYNEQFF.

The genes are TRBV29-1 and TRBJ2-2, with 8 bases fitting TRBD2. The germline CDR1 and CDR2 sequences are SQVTM and ANQGSEA. After removal of 4 bases from V and 3 bases from J, the junction contained 4 bases not matched to a gene. The CDR3 has 14 amino acids. The CDR3 DNA reads TGCAGCGTTGTTCCAGCGGGAGACACCGGGGAGCTGTTTTTT. Its translation is CSVVPAGDTGELFF.

The chain joins TRBV7-9 to TRBJ1-2, with TRBD1 identical over 9 bases. The V gene end was trimmed by 3 bases and the J gene end by 4 bases; junction bases not matched to a gene: 3. Germline V gene sequence: CDR1 SEHNR, CDR2 FQNEAQ (reference sequence). This CDR3 has 14 amino acids. In nucleotides, the CDR3 is TGTGCCAGCAGCTTGGGACAGGGCCTCTATGGCTACACCTTC. Translating gives CASSLGQGLYGYTF.

The rearrangement links TRBV6-5 to TRBJ2-7; 7 bases map to TRBD1. The CDR3 loop spans 15 amino acids. Trimming cost V 6 bases and J 1 base; bases outside gene matches: 9. Germline-derived CDR1 and CDR2 are MNHEY and SVGAGI. The CDR3 DNA reads as TGTGCCAGCAGACGCTCCGGGACAGAGTCCTACGAGCAGTACTTC. Its translation is CASRRSGTESYEQYF.

This chain joins TRBV27 and TRBJ1-5; TRBD1 might be the D (5 bases). Germline-derived CDR1 and CDR2 are MNHEY and SMNVEV (reference sequence). The length of the CDR3 is 16 residues. Trimming took off 2 bases at V and 0 bases at J, with 11 bases between the two ends. CDR3 loop: CASSLTGGYSNQPQHF. CDR3 coding DNA: TGTGCCAGCAGTTTAACGGGGGGATATAGCAATCAGCCCCAGCATTTT.

This clone was seen only once. This CDR3 is CASRGISGRDYEQFF. In DNA, the CDR3 is TGTGCCAGCAGGGGGATAAGCGGGAGGGACTATGAGCAGTTCTTC. The chain recombines TRBV7-9 with TRBJ2-1; 10 bases align to TRBD2. Germline V lookup: CDR1 SEHNR, CDR2 FQNEAQ (reference sequence). V shed 6 bases and J 8 bases; nucleotides not matched to a gene: 10. This CDR3 has 15 amino acids.

This chain links TRBV11-2 with TRBJ2-7; the D gene is possibly TRBD1 (6 bases). CDR1 is SGHAT and CDR2 is FQNNGV in the germline V gene. The ends were cut back, 7 bases at V and 5 bases at J, with 21 bases in the middle. This CDR3 comprises 15 residues. CDR3 amino acids: CASILNVDRENEQYF. The CDR3 bases are TGTGCCAGCATTCTGAACGTGGACAGAGAAAACGAGCAGTACTTC.

CDR3 in amino acids: CASSPGLAGFPSRETQYF. CDR3 in DNA: TGTGCCAGCAGCCCGGGACTAGCGGGATTTCCGAGTAGGGAGACCCAGTACTTC. The genes are TRBV7-3 and TRBJ2-5; 13 bases are a match to TRBD2. The CDR3 loop spans 18 amino acids. Germline V lookup: CDR1 SGHTA, CDR2 FQGTGA. The J segment lost 5 bases and the V segment lost 5 bases, leaving 14 bases of the junction unmatched. Looking up the rest from reference TRBV7-3 and TRBJ2-5 gives the full variable domain: GAGVSQTPSNKVTEKGKYVELRCDPISGHTALYWYRQSLGQGPEFLIYFQGTGAADDSGLPNDRFFAVRPEGSVSTLKIQRTERGDSAVYLCASSPGLAGFPSRETQYFGPGTRLLVL.

The rearrangement uses TRBV7-2 and TRBJ1-1; 9 bases fit TRBD1. The CDR3 length is 15 residues. From germline, CDR1 is SGHTA and CDR2 FQGNSA. After removal of 4 bases from V and 2 bases from J, the junction contained 5 bases not matched to a gene. This CDR3 is CASSYRGPPNTEAFF. As DNA, the CDR3 is TGTGCCAGCAGCTACAGGGGGCCCCCAAACACTGAAGCTTTCTTT.

The J gene is TRBJ2-1, the V gene TRBV5-8; D not certain. The V end was cut by 0 bases, the J end by 5 bases, with 9 bases between. Germline CDR1 is SGHTS and CDR2 is YDEGEE. CDR3 length: 14 residues. CDR3 nucleotides: TGTGCCAGCAGCTTGGCTGGGCCCCACAATGAGCAGTTCTTC. Translated, it gives CASSLAGPHNEQFF.

The CDR3 reads CSAVDRGDEQYF. The DNA of the CDR3 is TGCAGCGCCGTGGACAGGGGGGACGAGCAGTACTTC. V usage is TRBV29-1 and J usage is TRBJ2-7, with TRBD1 identical over 10 bases. Germline V gives CDR1 SQVTM, CDR2 ANQGSEA. The junction had 5 bases not matched to a gene; V was cut back by 7 bases and J by 5 bases. This CDR3 has 12 amino acids.